This T cell receptor (beta chain) was profiled in a study of shared clonotypes between healthy human individuals. Regarding the study as a whole: A generally larger estimated richness was seen in naive subsets than in memory subsets.

As concerns this clone: Its matching antigen is unknown.

Per germline, CDR1 SGDLS and CDR2 YYNGEE. The CDR3 has 13 amino acids. V shed 4 bases and J shed 6 bases, with 13 bases lying between them. Execution of the assay was at deep level. The authors loaded roughly 180 ng DNA, around 32,000 T cell genomes, into sorted-subset replicate PCRs. Profiled with immunoSEQ multiplex PCR; TCRdb holds only in-frame clones, not every one. The data hold some 2 million clones, with just under 95% observed a single time. Positive CCR7 selection of CD45RO-negative cells yielded the naive CD8 cells, and terminally differentiated effector memory CD45RA+ cells were excluded. V is TRBV9 and J is TRBJ1-1; D is unclear. The material sequenced was naive CD8+ T cells sorted from blood. This receptor was taken from a man younger than 30 in good health. The CDR3 bases are TGTGCCAGCAGCCCCGGCGCGATCCCTGAAGCTTTCTTT. It codes for CASSPGAIPEAFF.